Listed below are T cell receptor beta chains from one sample, sequenced in a study of cytomegalovirus exposure and HLA in healthy donors. Some clones are missing from TCRdb's copy, which holds only in-frame ones; the method was immunoSEQ multiplex PCR. In the table there are over 55,000 clones, around 90% of which are singletons. Sequencing input: PBMCs. These receptors were obtained from a man aged 18 to 29 in good health and CMV-seronegative. CDR3s include the opening cysteine and the closing phenylalanine or tryptophan. The order of the fields is V gene, clone size, J gene, D gene, CDR3 DNA, CDR3 protein. A D gene is named only where the DNA matches it firmly. The size of a clone is reported for some rows only, either as once, few or many, or as a class for expanded clones.

TRBV15	few	TRBJ1-4	NA	TGTGCCACCAGCAGGTCACAGGGATTCCCTGCAACTAATGAAAAACTGTTTTTT	CATSRSQGFPATNEKLFF
TRBV5-5	NA	TRBJ2-5	TRBD1	TGTGCCAGCAGCGTCCGGGACAGGGTCTATCAAGAGACCCAGTACTTC	CASSVRDRVYQETQYF
TRBV7-9	NA	TRBJ2-1	NA	TGTGCCAGCAGCTTAGAGGCCGCGGGAGAGCAGTTCTTC	CASSLEAAGEQFF
TRBV4-1	NA	TRBJ2-2	TRBD1	TGCGCCAGCAGCCAAGCAGTCAGGGACAGAGAAGTTACCGGGGAGCTGTTTTTT	CASSQAVRDREVTGELFF
TRBV5-5	NA	TRBJ2-7	TRBD1	TGTGCCAGCAGCATACGGGTAGGGACAGGGGGCTACGAGCAGTACTTC	CASSIRVGTGGYEQYF
TRBV28	NA	TRBJ1-4	TRBD1	TGTGCCAGCAGCTCGGGGGACAGGGCGACGGTCGAAAAACTGTTTTTT	CASSSGDRATVEKLFF
TRBV4-1	NA	TRBJ2-7	NA	TGCGCCAGCAGCCAAGTAGGTGGGAGCTTCTACGAGCAGTACTTC	CASSQVGGSFYEQYF
TRBV6-5	NA	TRBJ1-5	NA	TGTGCCAGCAGTTACTCGGGGCAGGGCGCCAATCAGCCCCAGCATTTT	CASSYSGQGANQPQHF
TRBV19	NA	TRBJ2-7	TRBD2	TGTGCCAGTAGTCTTCTTAGGACTAGCGGGAGTAGCGAGCAGTACTTC	CASSLLRTSGSSEQYF
TRBV10-3	NA	TRBJ2-1	TRBD2	TGTGCCATCAGTGGCTCGACGGGAGGGCCCCACAATGAGCAGTTCTTC	CAISGSTGGPHNEQFF
TRBV5-1	NA	TRBJ2-5	TRBD1	TGCGCCAGCAGCTTGGAGCCAGGGGGTGGGGAGACCCAGTACTTC	CASSLEPGGGETQYF
TRBV27	NA	TRBJ2-7	NA	TGTGCCAGCAGTTTATCGGGGCAAACTTACGAGCAGTACTTC	CASSLSGQTYEQYF
TRBV7-7	NA	TRBJ2-1	NA	TGTGCTAGGGGTTGGCAACGAGACAATGAGCAGTTCTTC	CARGWQRDNEQFF
TRBV4-2	NA	TRBJ2-2	NA	TGTGCCAGCAGCCAAGAACGGGTTTCCGGGGAGCTGTTTTTT	CASSQERVSGELFF
TRBV7-2	NA	TRBJ2-5	NA	TGTGCCAGCAGCTTCAATTCGAGGGTAGAGACCCAGTACTTC	CASSFNSRVETQYF
TRBV2	NA	TRBJ1-5	NA	TGTGCCAGCAGTGAGAGGGCAACTCTGGGTCAGCCCCAGCATTTT	CASSERATLGQPQHF
TRBV6-5	NA	TRBJ2-3	NA	TGTGCCAGCTGCCTAAGGCGGGGCACAGATACGCAGTATTTT	CASCLRRGTDTQYF
TRBV7-9	NA	TRBJ2-1	NA	TGTGCCAGCAGCTTAGAGCAGGGGTCCTACAATGAGCAGTTCTTC	CASSLEQGSYNEQFF
TRBV29-1	NA	TRBJ2-1	NA	TGCAGCGGACACAGGAATGAGCAGTTCTTC	CSGHRNEQFF
TRBV5-4	NA	TRBJ1-1	TRBD1	TGTGCCAGCAGCGGTTTCTCATTCCCGGGACAGCCGAGCGCTTTCTTT	CASSGFSFPGQPSAFF
TRBV29-1	NA	TRBJ2-5	NA	TGCAGCGTTACTAGATTTCCACAAGAGACCCAGTACTTC	CSVTRFPQETQYF
TRBV10-2	NA	TRBJ2-1	TRBD2	TGCGCCAGCGGGGCTAGCGGGAAAGGCAATGAGCAGTTCTTC	CASGASGKGNEQFF
TRBV7-2	NA	TRBJ1-2	NA	TGTGCCAGCAGCTTAGGGATCACAGGTGGCTATGGCTACACCTTC	CASSLGITGGYGYTF
TRBV7-3	NA	TRBJ2-2	NA	TGTGCCAGCAGTCCGCTAGCACTGAACACCGGGGAGCTGTTTTTT	CASSPLALNTGELFF